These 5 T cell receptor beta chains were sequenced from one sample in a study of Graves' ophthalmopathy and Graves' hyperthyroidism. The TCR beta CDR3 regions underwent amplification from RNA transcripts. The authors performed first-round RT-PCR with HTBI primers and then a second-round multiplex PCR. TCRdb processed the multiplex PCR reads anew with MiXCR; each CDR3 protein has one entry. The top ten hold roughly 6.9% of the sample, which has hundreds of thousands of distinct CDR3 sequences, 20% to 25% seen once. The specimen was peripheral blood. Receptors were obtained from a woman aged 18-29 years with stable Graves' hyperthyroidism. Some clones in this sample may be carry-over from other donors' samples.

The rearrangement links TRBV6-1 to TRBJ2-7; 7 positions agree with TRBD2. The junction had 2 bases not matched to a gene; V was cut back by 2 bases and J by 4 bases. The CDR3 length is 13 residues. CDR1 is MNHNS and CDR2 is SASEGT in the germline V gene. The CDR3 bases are TGTGCCAGCAGTGAACCCGGGGGGTACGAGCAGTACTTC. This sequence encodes CASSEPGGYEQYF.

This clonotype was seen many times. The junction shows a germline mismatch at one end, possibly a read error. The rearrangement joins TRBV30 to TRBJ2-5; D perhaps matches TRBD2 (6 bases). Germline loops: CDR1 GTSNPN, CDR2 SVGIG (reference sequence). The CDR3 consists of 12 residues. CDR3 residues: CAWSVRGSALHF. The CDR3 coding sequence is TGTGCCTGGAGTGTACGGGGGTCTGCTCTACACTTC.

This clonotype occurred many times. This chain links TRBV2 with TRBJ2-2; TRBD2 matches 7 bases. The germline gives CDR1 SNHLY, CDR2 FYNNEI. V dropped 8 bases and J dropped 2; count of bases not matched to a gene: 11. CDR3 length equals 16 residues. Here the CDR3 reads CASGAELAENTGELFF. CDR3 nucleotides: TGTGCCAGCGGGGCGGAGCTAGCGGAAAACACCGGGGAGCTGTTTTTT.

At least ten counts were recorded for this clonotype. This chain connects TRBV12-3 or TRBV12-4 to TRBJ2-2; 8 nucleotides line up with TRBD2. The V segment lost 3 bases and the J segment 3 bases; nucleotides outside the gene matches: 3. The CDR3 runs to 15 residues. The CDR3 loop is CASSFLAGYTGELFF. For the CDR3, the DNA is TGTGCCAGCAGTTTCTTAGCGGGGTACACCGGGGAGCTGTTTTTT.

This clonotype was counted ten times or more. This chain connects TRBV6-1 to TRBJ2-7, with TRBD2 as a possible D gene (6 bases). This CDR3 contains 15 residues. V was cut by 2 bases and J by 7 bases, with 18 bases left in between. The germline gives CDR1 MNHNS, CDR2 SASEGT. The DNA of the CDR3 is TGTGCCAGCAGTGAACCCGGACTACCCGTCTGGGAGCAGTACTTC. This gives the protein CASSEPGLPVWEQYF.